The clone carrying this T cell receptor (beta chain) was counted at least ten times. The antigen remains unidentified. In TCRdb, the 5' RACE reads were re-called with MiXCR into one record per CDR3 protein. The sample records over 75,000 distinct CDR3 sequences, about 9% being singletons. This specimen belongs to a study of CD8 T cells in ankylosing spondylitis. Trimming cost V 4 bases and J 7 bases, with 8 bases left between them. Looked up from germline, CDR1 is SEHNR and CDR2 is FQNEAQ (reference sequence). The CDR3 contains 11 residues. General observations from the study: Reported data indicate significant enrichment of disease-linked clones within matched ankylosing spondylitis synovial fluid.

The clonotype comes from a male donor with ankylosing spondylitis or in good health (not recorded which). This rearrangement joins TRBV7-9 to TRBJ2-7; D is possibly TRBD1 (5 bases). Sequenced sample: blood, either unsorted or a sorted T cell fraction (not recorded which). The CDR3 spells CASSWQGEQYF. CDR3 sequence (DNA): TGTGCCAGCAGCTGGCAGGGAGAGCAGTACTTC.